Listed below are T cell receptor beta chains from one sample, sequenced in a study of blood T cell repertoires in COVID-19. Sequencing was performed with immunoSEQ multiplex PCR; in TCRdb, only in-frame clones are kept and a portion is missing. This table holds around 140,000 clones, 60% to 85% found once. Sequenced sample: peripheral blood. Every receptor here comes from a man in his fifties with acute or convalescent COVID-19. Each CDR3 is given with its conserved first and last residue. D genes are given only for firm matches. Some rows mark clone size as missing; the rest say once, few, many or name a class of expanded clone.

TRBJ2-3	TRBV5-1	-	-	CASTQQNPTDTQYF	TGCGCCAGCACACAGCAAAACCCCACAGATACGCAGTATTTT
TRBJ2-7	TRBV5-6	-	-	CASSFLALADLEQYF	TGTGCCAGCAGCTTCTTGGCCCTTGCGGATCTTGAGCAGTACTTC
TRBJ2-5	TRBV3-1/TRBV3-2	-	-	CASMPGPGMKTQYF	TGTGCCAGCATGCCAGGACCGGGAATGAAGACCCAGTACTTC
TRBJ2-4	TRBV28	-	-	CASSLYQGKNIQYF	TGTGCCAGCAGTTTATATCAGGGGAAGAACATTCAGTACTTC
TRBJ1-1	TRBV6-5	-	-	CASSIGGRNTEAFF	TGTGCCAGCAGCATCGGGGGGAGGAACACTGAAGCTTTCTTT
TRBJ2-5	TRBV3-1/TRBV3-2	-	-	CASSPRGLDQETQYF	TGTGCCAGCAGCCCTCGGGGACTCGACCAAGAGACCCAGTACTTC
TRBJ2-2	TRBV6-4	TRBD1	once	CASSDSPGQGPGELFF	TGTGCCAGCAGTGACTCCCCGGGACAGGGACCCGGGGAGCTGTTTTTT
TRBJ2-2	TRBV7-6	-	-	CASSRGATGTSTGELFF	TGTGCCAGCAGCCGAGGGGCGACAGGGACTTCCACCGGGGAGCTGTTTTTT
TRBJ2-5	TRBV6-5	-	few	CASRDSAQETQYF	TGTGCCAGCAGGGACAGTGCACAAGAGACCCAGTACTTC
TRBJ1-2	TRBV12-5	TRBD1	once	CASGPRTGWSANYGYTF	TGTGCTAGTGGTCCCCGGACAGGGTGGTCGGCTAACTATGGCTACACCTTC
TRBJ1-1	TRBV2	TRBD1	-	CASSSTGGRTEAFF	TGTGCCAGCAGTAGTACAGGGGGTAGAACTGAAGCTTTCTTT
TRBJ1-2	TRBV4-1	-	-	CASSQDWAGGPRRGYTF	TGCGCCAGCAGCCAAGATTGGGCAGGCGGTCCGAGGAGGGGCTACACCTTC